This T cell receptor (beta chain) appears in the sequencing data of a study of blood T cells in healthy people across ages. The CDR3 has 14 amino acids. Germline V gene lookup returns CDR1 SGHRS and CDR2 YFSETQ. Deletions cut 4 bases from V and 9 bases from J, with 17 bases between. Alongside a J-beta primer mix, a sample-barcoded 5' primer served in a second PCR lasting roughly 6 to 12 cycles. TCRdb re-derived calls from the 5' RACE reads in MiXCR, one entry per CDR3 protein. Of about 640,000 distinct CDR3 sequences listed, 45% to 65% are singletons. What was sequenced was blood. The genes are TRBV5-1 and TRBJ2-1, with unresolved D. The receptor was isolated from a man between 60 and 75 years old in good health. As DNA, the CDR3 is TGCGCCAGCAGCCTATCGGTCCGGGCCCCTGAGCAGTTCTTC. Translation: CASSLSVRAPEQFF.